Listed below are T cell receptor beta chains from one sample, sequenced in a study of blood T cell repertoires in COVID-19. Produced via immunoSEQ multiplex PCR; TCRdb's table is partial and in-frame only. The table lists over 25,000 clones, 85% to 90% of them singletons. The sequenced sample was peripheral blood. These receptors all stem from a human donor in a cohort sampled during active COVID-19. Each CDR3 is given with its conserved first and last residue. A D gene is named only where the DNA matches it firmly. For some rows the clone size is stated as once, few or many, or as a class when expanded; others skip it.

abundance	j_gene	v_gene	d_gene	CDR3aa	CDR3nt
NA	TRBJ1-2	TRBV4-1	TRBD1	CASSQAQGDYGYTF	TGCGCCAGCAGCCAGGCCCAGGGGGACTATGGCTACACCTTC
NA	TRBJ2-1	TRBV28	TRBD2	CASSRPWAGGEQFF	TGTGCCAGCAGCCGCCCCTGGGCGGGAGGTGAGCAGTTCTTC
NA	TRBJ2-7	TRBV4-1	TRBD2	CASSQDLFSSGRGYEQYF	TGCGCCAGCAGCCAAGACCTTTTTTCCAGCGGGAGAGGATACGAGCAGTACTTC
NA	TRBJ2-7	TRBV4-2	TRBD2	CASSQGLAGVFQGMYF	TGTGCCAGCAGCCAGGGACTAGCGGGAGTTTTCCAGGGGATGTACTTC
once	TRBJ2-7	TRBV28	NA	CASSYSAGTGDEQYF	TGTGCCAGCAGTTATAGTGCGGGGACGGGTGACGAGCAGTACTTC
NA	TRBJ2-1	TRBV7-8	TRBD1	CASSPGQGPYNEQFF	TGTGCCAGCAGCCCGGGACAGGGTCCCTACAATGAGCAGTTCTTC
once	TRBJ1-6	TRBV18	NA	CASSPPAGVNSPLHF	TGTGCCAGCTCACCACCGGCAGGGGTTAATTCACCCCTCCACTTT
NA	TRBJ1-4	TRBV6-5	NA	CASSLHRQDEKLFF	TGTGCCAGCAGTCTCCACCGGCAGGATGAAAAACTGTTTTTT
NA	TRBJ1-2	TRBV7-6	TRBD1	CASSNDRVGGYTF	TGTGCCAGCAGCAACGACAGGGTTGGAGGCTACACCTTC
NA	TRBJ1-2	TRBV6-1	TRBD1	CASSDPGGSSPYGYTF	TGTGCCAGCAGTGACCCAGGGGGTTCCTCTCCGTATGGCTACACCTTC
NA	TRBJ2-1	TRBV18	TRBD2	CASSPLAGGPYNEQFF	TGTGCCAGCTCACCACTAGCGGGAGGGCCCTACAATGAGCAGTTCTTC
NA	TRBJ2-2	TRBV30	TRBD1	CAWSPRTGGTITGELFF	TGTGCCTGGAGTCCAAGAACAGGGGGCACGATCACCGGGGAGCTGTTTTTT
few	TRBJ2-2	TRBV6-6	NA	CASSLTGLGTGELFF	TGTGCCAGCAGCCTAACAGGGTTAGGCACCGGGGAGCTGTTTTTT
NA	TRBJ2-5	TRBV7-2	NA	CASSFAGETQYF	TGTGCCAGCAGCTTCGCTGGCGAGACCCAGTACTTC
NA	TRBJ1-1	TRBV5-5	TRBD1	CASSSWTGDEAFF	TGTGCCAGCAGCTCATGGACAGGGGATGAAGCTTTCTTT
NA	TRBJ1-6	TRBV5-1	TRBD1	CASRLTGDNSPLHF	TGCGCCAGCAGGCTAACAGGGGATAATTCACCCCTCCACTTT
NA	TRBJ1-1	TRBV19	NA	CASSTGQYMNTEAFF	TGTGCCAGTAGTACCGGACAGTACATGAACACTGAAGCTTTCTTT
NA	TRBJ2-7	TRBV28	TRBD1	CASSSDRGPPNEQYF	TGTGCCAGCAGTTCCGACAGGGGTCCTCCCAACGAGCAGTACTTC
NA	TRBJ2-5	TRBV28	NA	CASSLEGGETQYF	TGTGCCAGCAGTTTAGAGGGAGGCGAGACCCAGTACTTC
NA	TRBJ2-1	TRBV12-3/TRBV12-4	NA	CASTKLGLDEQFF	TGTGCCAGCACCAAACTAGGTCTGGATGAGCAGTTCTTC
NA	TRBJ2-2	TRBV2	NA	CASRDRGTSTGELFF	TGTGCCAGCAGGGACCGGGGTACAAGCACCGGGGAGCTGTTTTTT
NA	TRBJ1-1	TRBV6-5	NA	CASSYYREVSTEAFF	TGTGCCAGCAGTTACTACCGCGAGGTGAGCACTGAAGCTTTCTTT
NA	TRBJ2-5	TRBV5-1	TRBD2	CASSNGLAKGGETQYF	TGCGCCAGCAGCAACGGACTAGCCAAAGGTGGGGAGACCCAGTACTTC
few	TRBJ2-5	TRBV2	NA	CASSLRGVGETQYF	TGTGCCAGCAGCCTTAGGGGTGTAGGGGAGACCCAGTACTTC
NA	TRBJ2-7	TRBV2	TRBD2	CASSEVGGLAAYEQYF	TGTGCCAGCAGTGAGGTGGGGGGACTAGCGGCCTACGAGCAGTACTTC
once	TRBJ2-3	TRBV25-1	NA	CASSDGGGLEGSDTQYF	TGTGCCAGCAGTGATGGGGGCGGACTAGAGGGGTCAGATACGCAGTATTTT
NA	TRBJ1-1	TRBV2	TRBD1	CASSFDRDGTEAFF	TGTGCCAGCAGTTTTGACAGGGATGGGACTGAAGCTTTCTTT
NA	TRBJ2-7	TRBV12-3/TRBV12-4	NA	CASSAVNSYEQYF	TGTGCCAGCAGCGCAGTAAACTCCTACGAGCAGTACTTC
NA	TRBJ1-4	TRBV30	NA	CAWTVPGGGKLFF	TGTGCCTGGACCGTACCCGGGGGTGGAAAACTGTTTTTT